These T cell receptor beta chains were read from a single sample in a study of molecular identifiers for immune sequencing clone quantification. TCRdb reprocessed the PCR reads with MiXCR, giving one entry per CDR3 protein. The data show around 480,000 distinct CDR3 sequences, with about a quarter seen just once and approximately 0.76% held by the top ten. Input material: naive CD8+ T cells from blood, with Jurkat cell RNA spiked in. These receptors were obtained from a human donor in good health. Some libraries in this study had Jurkat cell RNA spiked in. Both conserved end residues are part of each CDR3. A D gene is named only where the DNA matches it firmly. Clone size, where shown, is once, few, many, or a class for clones that have expanded.

V: TRBV5-1
size: few
D: TRBD2
length: 16
J: TRBJ2-3
CDR3: CASSRASGGAIDTQYF
DNA: TGCGCCAGCAGTAGGGCTAGCGGGGGGGCCATAGATACGCAGTATTTT

V: TRBV11-2
size: many
D: NA
length: 16
J: TRBJ2-5
CDR3: CASSSGGTGFQETQYF
DNA: TGTGCCAGCAGCTCCGGGGGTACGGGTTTCCAAGAGACCCAGTACTTC

V: TRBV19
size: once
D: NA
length: 15
J: TRBJ1-1
CDR3: CASRILSGGSTEAFF
DNA: TGTGCCAGTAGGATCCTCTCGGGGGGAAGCACTGAAGCTTTCTTT

V: TRBV7-9
size: NA
D: NA
length: 12
J: TRBJ2-1
CDR3: CASRQDTNEQFF
DNA: TGTGCCAGCAGGCAGGACACCAATGAGCAGTTCTTC

V: TRBV12-3/TRBV12-4
size: NA
D: NA
length: 18
J: TRBJ2-1
CDR3: CASTAGGLGQGAWNEQFF
DNA: TGTGCCAGCACTGCCGGGGGGTTGGGTCAGGGGGCATGGAATGAGCAGTTCTTC

V: TRBV6-2/TRBV6-3
size: NA
D: TRBD1
length: 16
J: TRBJ1-1
CDR3: CASSLGTGWLNTEAFF
DNA: TGTGCCAGCAGCCTTGGGACAGGGTGGTTGAACACTGAAGCTTTCTTT

V: TRBV20-1
size: NA
D: NA
length: 14
J: TRBJ1-3
CDR3: CSARVRANGNTIYF
DNA: TGCAGTGCTAGAGTCAGGGCTAATGGAAACACCATATATTTT

V: TRBV6-5
size: few
D: NA
length: 18
J: TRBJ2-1
CDR3: CASRQKGHYRGPYNEQFF
DNA: TGTGCCAGCAGACAAAAAGGGCATTACCGGGGGCCCTACAATGAGCAGTTCTTC

V: TRBV7-9
size: NA
D: TRBD2
length: 16
J: TRBJ2-3
CDR3: CAKVRLAGLHTDTQYF
DNA: TGTGCCAAAGTCAGACTAGCGGGACTCCACACAGATACGCAGTATTTT

V: TRBV27
size: NA
D: NA
length: 18
J: TRBJ1-2
CDR3: CASSSLPPRTFTRDGYTF
DNA: TGTGCCAGCAGTTCGTTACCCCCCCGGACCTTCACACGCGATGGCTACACCTTC

V: TRBV7-9
size: NA
D: TRBD1
length: 15
J: TRBJ1-1
CDR3: CAGSRGTGQYAEAFF
DNA: TGTGCCGGCAGCCGCGGGACAGGTCAGTACGCTGAAGCTTTCTTT

V: TRBV6-5
size: NA
D: TRBD1
length: 19
J: TRBJ1-6
CDR3: CASSYSGTGIGSYNSPLHF
DNA: TGTGCCAGCAGTTACTCCGGGACAGGGATAGGTAGTTATAATTCACCCCTCCACTTT

V: TRBV6-5
size: few
D: NA
length: 15
J: TRBJ2-7
CDR3: CASSYGSTTFYEQYF
DNA: TGTGCCAGCAGCTACGGGTCGACCACTTTCTACGAGCAGTACTTC

V: TRBV7-7
size: many
D: NA
length: 14
J: TRBJ2-7
CDR3: CASSPSPSRYEQYF
DNA: TGTGCTAGCAGCCCTAGTCCCTCTCGTTACGAGCAGTACTTC

V: TRBV7-9
size: NA
D: NA
length: 13
J: TRBJ2-1
CDR3: CASSPEWHNEQFF
DNA: TGTGCCAGCAGCCCCGAGTGGCACAATGAGCAGTTCTTC

V: TRBV6-6
size: NA
D: NA
length: 15
J: TRBJ1-2
CDR3: CASSWTDTANYGYTF
DNA: TGTGCCAGCAGTTGGACAGACACGGCTAACTATGGCTACACCTTC

V: TRBV6-2/TRBV6-3
size: few
D: NA
length: 16
J: TRBJ2-1
CDR3: CASSYEVFGPYNEQFF
DNA: TGTGCCAGCAGTTACGAAGTATTTGGCCCCTACAATGAGCAGTTCTTC

V: TRBV5-1
size: many
D: NA
length: 14
J: TRBJ2-1
CDR3: CASSLDSTYNEQFF
DNA: TGCGCCAGCAGCTTGGACAGCACCTACAATGAGCAGTTCTTC

V: TRBV7-2
size: once
D: NA
length: 15
J: TRBJ2-7
CDR3: CASSLGRGGAYEQYF
DNA: TGTGCCAGCAGCTTAGGCCGAGGTGGAGCCTACGAGCAGTACTTC

V: TRBV20-1
size: few
D: NA
length: 14
J: TRBJ2-5
CDR3: CSARDEVQVGTQYF
DNA: TGCAGTGCTAGAGATGAGGTACAGGTTGGGACCCAGTACTTC

V: TRBV14
size: many
D: NA
length: 12
J: TRBJ2-7
CDR3: CASSLHDPEQYF
DNA: TGTGCCAGCAGCCTCCACGACCCCGAGCAGTACTTC

V: TRBV12-3/TRBV12-4
size: NA
D: NA
length: 16
J: TRBJ2-2
CDR3: CASSFGGGSNTEELFF
DNA: TGTGCCAGCAGTTTTGGGGGAGGATCGAACACCGAGGAGCTGTTTTTT

V: TRBV12-3/TRBV12-4
size: NA
D: NA
length: 18
J: TRBJ2-3
CDR3: CASSSGTGGTASTDTQYF
DNA: TGTGCCAGCAGTTCCGGGACTGGCGGGACTGCTAGCACAGATACGCAGTATTTT

V: TRBV9
size: NA
D: NA
length: 16
J: TRBJ1-2
CDR3: CASSVVSSNAPNGYTF
DNA: TGTGCCAGCAGCGTAGTAAGCTCCAACGCGCCGAATGGCTACACCTTC

V: TRBV6-4
size: few
D: TRBD2
length: 16
J: TRBJ2-3
CDR3: CASSPLAGGAADTQYF
DNA: TGTGCCAGCAGTCCACTAGCGGGAGGTGCAGCAGATACGCAGTATTTT

V: TRBV28
size: NA
D: TRBD1
length: 15
J: TRBJ2-7
CDR3: CASSSRTGGGYEQYF
DNA: TGTGCCAGCAGTTCCCGGACAGGGGGTGGGTACGAGCAGTACTTC

V: TRBV19
size: NA
D: NA
length: 14
J: TRBJ2-3
CDR3: CASSIGSQRDTQYF
DNA: TGTGCCAGTAGTATCGGCAGCCAGAGAGATACGCAGTATTTT

V: TRBV29-1
size: many
D: TRBD1
length: 15
J: TRBJ2-1
CDR3: CSVGSRDRGINEQFF
DNA: TGCAGCGTGGGTTCCCGGGACAGGGGAATCAATGAGCAGTTCTTC

V: TRBV28
size: NA
D: TRBD1
length: 14
J: TRBJ2-7
CDR3: CASTGDRGFDEQYF
DNA: TGTGCCAGCACCGGGGACAGGGGCTTTGACGAGCAGTACTTC

V: TRBV4-3
size: few
D: NA
length: 15
J: TRBJ1-4
CDR3: CASSQDRVTNEKLFF
DNA: TGCGCCAGCAGCCAAGACAGGGTAACTAATGAAAAACTGTTTTTT

V: TRBV19
size: NA
D: NA
length: 14
J: TRBJ1-1
CDR3: CASSIVPANTEAFF
DNA: TGTGCCAGTAGTATAGTCCCGGCGAACACTGAAGCTTTCTTT

V: TRBV6-5
size: NA
D: NA
length: 14
J: TRBJ2-7
CDR3: CASSYATGFYEQYF
DNA: TGTGCCAGCAGTTACGCCACAGGGTTCTACGAGCAGTACTTC

V: TRBV9
size: few
D: TRBD1
length: 16
J: TRBJ1-1
CDR3: CASSVGDRVRSTEAFF
DNA: TGTGCCAGCAGCGTAGGGGACAGGGTTCGGAGCACTGAAGCTTTCTTT

V: TRBV7-2
size: many
D: NA
length: 14
J: TRBJ1-1
CDR3: CASSLINRDTEAFF
DNA: TGTGCCAGCAGCTTAATAAATCGAGACACTGAAGCTTTCTTT

V: TRBV11-2
size: many
D: TRBD1
length: 14
J: TRBJ2-5
CDR3: CASSQGASQETQYF
DNA: TGTGCCAGCAGCCAGGGGGCGTCCCAAGAGACCCAGTACTTC

V: TRBV5-1
size: many
D: TRBD1
length: 18
J: TRBJ1-1
CDR3: CASSYWDRGKLLDTEAFF
DNA: TGCGCCAGCAGCTACTGGGACAGGGGGAAGCTCCTGGACACTGAAGCTTTCTTT

V: TRBV29-1
size: many
D: NA
length: 14
J: TRBJ1-1
CDR3: CSVVGGIRGTEAFF
DNA: TGCAGCGTTGTTGGGGGGATCAGAGGCACTGAAGCTTTCTTT

V: TRBV5-6
size: few
D: NA
length: 15
J: TRBJ1-2
CDR3: CASSSSRDLVYGYTF
DNA: TGTGCCAGCAGCTCTTCTCGGGATCTGGTCTATGGCTACACCTTC

V: TRBV4-1
size: NA
D: NA
length: 15
J: TRBJ2-7
CDR3: CASSQGQLGSYEQYF
DNA: TGCGCCAGCAGCCAAGGACAGTTGGGCTCCTACGAGCAGTACTTC

V: TRBV9
size: many
D: NA
length: 15
J: TRBJ2-3
CDR3: CASSVVGAGTDTQYF
DNA: TGTGCCAGCAGCGTAGTGGGAGCTGGCACAGATACGCAGTATTTT

V: TRBV15
size: few
D: NA
length: 16
J: TRBJ1-5
CDR3: CATSSGPGEGNQPQHF
DNA: TGTGCCACCAGCAGTGGCCCAGGGGAGGGCAATCAGCCCCAGCATTTT

V: TRBV24-1
size: many
D: NA
length: 12
J: TRBJ2-2
CDR3: CATSDATGELFF
DNA: TGTGCCACCAGTGACGCCACCGGGGAGCTGTTTTTT